This T cell receptor (beta chain) was identified in a study of blood T cell repertoires in COVID-19. Study-level information: There were acute and convalescent COVID-19 samples, and they came from the United States, Italy and Spain.

Original analysis: Amplification with reference gene primers provided the estimates of nucleated cell counts. The data were produced by immunoSEQ multiplex PCR, yet TCRdb's version contains in-frame clones alone and is incomplete. The DNA was the basis for D and trimming; V, J and clone size are from that table. The sample contains roughly 300,000 clones, about 83% of which appear only once. From germline, CDR1 is SGHRS and CDR2 YFSETQ. V dropped 0 bases and J dropped 4; count of bases not matched to a gene: 4. CDR3 size: 15 residues. The specimen sequenced was peripheral blood. The rearrangement links TRBV5-1 to TRBJ2-3, with 8 bases identical to TRBD2. This TCR came from a woman in her fifties or sixties with acute or convalescent COVID-19. The CDR3 loop reads CASSLGGTSADTQYF. The CDR3, as DNA: TGCGCCAGCAGCTTGGGGGGGACTAGTGCAGATACGCAGTATTTT.